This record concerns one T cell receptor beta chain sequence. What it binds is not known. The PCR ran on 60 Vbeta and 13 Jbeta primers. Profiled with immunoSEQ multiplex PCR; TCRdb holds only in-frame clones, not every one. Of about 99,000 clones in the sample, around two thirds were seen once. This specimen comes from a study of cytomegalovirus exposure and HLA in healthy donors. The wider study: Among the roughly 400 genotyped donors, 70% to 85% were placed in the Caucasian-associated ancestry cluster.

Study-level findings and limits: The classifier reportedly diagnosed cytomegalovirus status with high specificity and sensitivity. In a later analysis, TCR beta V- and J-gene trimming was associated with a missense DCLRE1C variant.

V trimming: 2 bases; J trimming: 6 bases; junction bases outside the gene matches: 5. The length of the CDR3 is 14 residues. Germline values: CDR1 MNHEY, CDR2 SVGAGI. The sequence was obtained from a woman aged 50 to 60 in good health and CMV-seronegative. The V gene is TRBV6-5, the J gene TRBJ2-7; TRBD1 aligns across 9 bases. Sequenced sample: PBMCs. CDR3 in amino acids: CASSYAQGALEQYF. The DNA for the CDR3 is TGTGCCAGCAGTTACGCACAGGGGGCCCTCGAGCAGTACTTC.